One sample yielded the 22 T cell receptor beta chains listed below, sequenced in a study of PD-L1 blockade in urothelial cancer. Clones were sequenced by immunoSEQ multiplex PCR, and TCRdb holds only the in-frame ones, with some missing. This table holds about 37,000 clones, about 79% found once. Sequencing was performed on PBMCs, taken around atezolizumab (anti-PD-L1) treatment. These TCRs come from a man aged 55 to 70 with urothelial cancer.

The chain combines TRBV9 with TRBJ2-3; a possible D gene is TRBD1 (6 bases). Trimming cost V 0 bases and J 0 bases, with 11 bases left between them. Germline-derived CDR1 and CDR2 are SGDLS and YYNGEE. The CDR3 has 16 amino acids. The CDR3 loop reads CASSVGPDSSTDTQYF. The CDR3 bases are TGTGCCAGCAGCGTAGGCCCGGACAGTAGCACAGATACGCAGTATTTT.

V usage is TRBV28 and J usage is TRBJ2-5, with 11 bases aligning to TRBD2. Trimming cost V 4 bases and J 6 bases; bases outside gene matches: 4. The length of the CDR3 is 14 residues. The V gene's germline CDR1 is MDHEN and CDR2 SYDVKM. CDR3 protein: CASSWTSGRKTQYF. The DNA of the CDR3 is TGTGCCAGCAGTTGGACTAGCGGGCGCAAGACCCAGTACTTC.

This clone was seen only a few times. This chain connects TRBV7-9 to TRBJ1-2; D may be TRBD1 (5 bases). Trimming removed 1 base from V and 8 bases from J, with 20 bases in between. The length of the CDR3 is 16 residues. CDR1 is SEHNR and CDR2 is FQNEAQ in the germline V gene (reference sequence). CDR3 amino acids: CASSLVTGAFKQGYTF. The CDR3 DNA follows: TGTGCCAGCAGCTTAGTTACAGGTGCATTTAAGCAAGGCTACACCTTC.

The chain employs TRBV28 and TRBJ1-1; D is undetermined. V lost 7 bases, J lost 1 base, and 4 bases lay in between. Germline CDR1 is MDHEN and CDR2 is SYDVKM. The CDR3 has 11 residues. DNA of the CDR3: TGTGCCAGCACCTCGAACACTGAAGCTTTCTTT. This sequence encodes CASTSNTEAFF. The variable domain in full, completed from reference TRBV28 and TRBJ1-1, reads DVKVTQSSRYLVKRTGEKVFLECVQDMDHENMFWYRQDPGLGLRLIYFSYDVKMKEKGDIPEGYSVSREKKERFSLILESASTNQTSMYLCASTSNTEAFFGQGTRLTVV.

This clone was seen a handful of times. V gene TRBV19 combines with J gene TRBJ1-1; tentative D call: TRBD1 (6 bases). Looked up from germline, CDR1 is LNHDA and CDR2 is SQIVND (reference sequence). The CDR3 is 14 amino acids. V dropped 5 bases and J dropped 4 bases, with 14 bases sitting between them. CDR3 protein: CASSRQAGSTEAFF. CDR3 coding DNA: TGTGCCAGTAGTCGACAGGCCGGAAGCACTGAAGCTTTCTTT.

V gene TRBV28 combines with J gene TRBJ2-1; maybe TRBD2 (6 bases). This CDR3 is built from 16 residues. Germline values: CDR1 MDHEN, CDR2 SYDVKM. Trimming cost V 6 bases and J 3 bases, with 18 bases left between them. The CDR3 here is CASRTVGGRYYNEQFF. DNA for the CDR3: TGTGCCAGCAGGACAGTCGGGGGACGGTACTACAATGAGCAGTTCTTC. The variable domain in full, with the rest retrieved from reference TRBV28 and TRBJ2-1, is DVKVTQSSRYLVKRTGEKVFLECVQDMDHENMFWYRQDPGLGLRLIYFSYDVKMKEKGDIPEGYSVSREKKERFSLILESASTNQTSMYLCASRTVGGRYYNEQFFGPGTRLTVL.

This chain uses TRBV15 with TRBJ2-5, with D perhaps matching TRBD2 (5 bases). The length of the CDR3 is 13 residues. CDR1 is LNHNV, CDR2 YYDKDF, per germline (reference sequence). V lost 2 bases and J 4 bases, leaving 8 bases between the germline ends. The CDR3 reads CATSRLEGETQYF. The CDR3 nucleotides read TGTGCCACCAGCAGACTAGAGGGAGAGACCCAGTACTTC. The full variable domain, completed using reference TRBV15 and TRBJ2-5, is DAMVIQNPRYQVTQFGKPVTLSCSQTLNHNVMYWYQQKSSQAPKLLFHYYDKDFNNEADTPDNFQSRRPNTSFCFLDIRSPGLGDTAMYLCATSRLEGETQYFGPGTRLLVL.

The rearrangement joins TRBV4-1 to TRBJ1-1; no clear D. With 1 base removed from V and 3 bases from J, the gap between germline ends came to 9 bases. The CDR3 is 14 amino acids. Germline V CDR1 and CDR2: MGHRA, YSYEKL. Here the CDR3 reads CASSQVYSDTEAFF. The CDR3 DNA follows: TGCGCCAGCAGCCAAGTTTATTCAGACACTGAAGCTTTCTTT.

This clone has more than one count but fewer than ten. The V gene is TRBV5-1, the J gene TRBJ2-5, with D perhaps TRBD2 (7 bases). The CDR3 has 14 amino acids. Trimming shortened V by 4 bases and J by 5 bases, and 15 bases separated the two germline ends. Germline CDR1 and CDR2: SGHRS and YFSETQ. The CDR3 DNA is TGCGCCAGCAGCGAAGGGGGGGCCGAGGAGACCCAGTACTTC. This encodes CASSEGGAEETQYF.

The V call is TRBV7-2, the J call TRBJ1-6, with TRBD1 matching over 9 bases. The length of the CDR3 is 15 residues. The germline gives CDR1 SGHTA, CDR2 FQGNSA. The V gene end was trimmed by 1 base and the J gene end by 9 bases; junction bases not matched to a gene: 4. DNA of the CDR3: TGTGCCAGCAGCTTAGGGGGGACAGGGCTTTCACCCCTCCACTTT. Amino acids: CASSLGGTGLSPLHF. Based on the CDR3 plus reference TRBV7-2 and TRBJ1-6, the full variable domain is GAGVSQSPSNKVTEKGKDVELRCDPISGHTALYWYRQSLGQGLEFLIYFQGNSAPDKSGLPSDRFSAERTGGSVSTLTIQRTQQEDSAVYLCASSLGGTGLSPLHFGNGTRLTVT.

Remarks on this clone: Its ends do not fully match the called genes, so a read error is possible. The chain employs TRBV7-2 and TRBJ2-1; maybe TRBD2 (5 bases). CDR1 is SGHTA, CDR2 FQGNSA, per germline. The CDR3 spans 15 residues. CDR3 nucleotide sequence: TGTGCCAGCAGCTCGCGAGGGAGCTCCCACAATGAGCAGTTCTTC. As protein: CASSSRGSSHNEQFF.

The chain is built from TRBV28 and TRBJ1-4; 7 bases agree with TRBD1. V shed 5 bases, J shed 2 bases, and the junction held 5 bases outside the gene matches. Germline values: CDR1 MDHEN, CDR2 SYDVKM. CDR3 length: 15 amino acids. This chain's CDR3 is CASSPPTGTNEKLFF. The DNA for the CDR3 is TGTGCCAGCAGTCCACCGACAGGGACTAATGAAAAACTGTTTTTT.

The rearrangement uses TRBV28 and TRBJ2-3; 7 bases are shared with TRBD2. The germline CDR1 and CDR2 sequences are MDHEN and SYDVKM. With V trimmed by 8 bases and J by 2 bases, 10 bases remained unmatched. The CDR3 has 15 residues. For the CDR3, the DNA is TGTGCCAGCCGACCCGGCGGGGGTCTCACAGATACGCAGTATTTT. It translates to CASRPGGGLTDTQYF.

The chain couples TRBV19 to TRBJ2-3, with D possibly TRBD2 on 6 matching bases. CDR1 and CDR2 from the germline V gene are LNHDA and SQIVND (reference sequence). The ends were cut back, 5 bases at V and 10 bases at J, with 16 bases in the middle. The CDR3 is 13 residues long. CDR3 sequence: CASSVSRLDPQYF. The DNA of the CDR3 is TGTGCCAGTAGTGTTAGTCGACTAGACCCGCAGTATTTT.

The table lists this clone with a count of one. The chain has TRBV7-2 and TRBJ2-7, with 9 bases matching TRBD2. Germline V gene sequence: CDR1 SGHTA, CDR2 FQGNSA. CDR3 length: 17 residues. V was pared by 4 bases and J by 4 bases, with 14 bases of the junction left unmatched. The CDR3 protein is CASSSPWSSGGVYEQYF. The DNA for the CDR3 is TGTGCCAGCAGCTCCCCATGGAGTAGCGGGGGAGTATACGAGCAGTACTTC.

The rearrangement joins TRBV7-2 to TRBJ2-1, with TRBD1 matching 8 bases. The ends lost 1 base at V and 8 bases at J; junction bases unmatched: 7. The CDR3 totals 15 residues. CDR1 SGHTA and CDR2 FQGNSA come from the germline V gene. CDR3 protein: CASSLGSGQEYEQFF. DNA of the CDR3: TGTGCCAGCAGCTTAGGGTCGGGACAGGAATATGAGCAGTTCTTC.

The rearrangement links TRBV7-9 to TRBJ2-2; D may be TRBD2 (5 bases). The CDR3 runs 18 residues. The V gene's germline CDR1 is SEHNR and CDR2 FQNEAQ (reference sequence). Trimming took off 2 bases at V and 3 bases at J, with 19 bases between the two ends. CDR3 nucleotide sequence: TGTGCCAGCAGCTTATCGCTTCTCGGGGAGAGGGACACCGGGGAGCTGTTTTTT. It yields the protein CASSLSLLGERDTGELFF. Full variable domain (missing parts from reference TRBV7-9 and TRBJ2-2): DTGVSQNPRHKITKRGQNVTFRCDPISEHNRLYWYRQTLGQGPEFLTYFQNEAQLEKSRLLSDRFSAERPKGSFSTLEIQRTEQGDSAMYLCASSLSLLGERDTGELFFGEGSRLTVL.

This clone was counted once. The chain couples TRBV7-2 to TRBJ1-4; 10 nucleotides line up with TRBD1. Germline CDR1 SGHTA, CDR2 FQGNSA. The CDR3 length is 14 residues. V shed 4 bases and J 6 bases; nucleotides not matched to a gene: 2. DNA of the CDR3: TGTGCCAGCAGCTCGACAGGGGGCGATGAAAAACTGTTTTTT. This sequence encodes CASSSTGGDEKLFF.

The chain recombines TRBV15 with TRBJ2-1; possibly TRBD2 for D (7 bases). CDR3 size: 14 residues. Per germline, CDR1 LNHNV and CDR2 YYDKDF (reference sequence). V lost 2 bases, J lost 5 bases, and 10 bases lay in between. The CDR3 loop is CATSRRRGHNEQFF. The CDR3, as DNA: TGTGCCACCAGCAGACGGCGGGGGCACAATGAGCAGTTCTTC.

The rearrangement links TRBV5-1 to TRBJ2-3; 8 bases are a match to TRBD1. CDR3 length: 14 amino acids. Germline CDR1 reads SGHRS; CDR2 reads YFSETQ. V shed 3 bases, J shed 5 bases, and the junction held 5 bases outside the gene matches. In DNA form, the CDR3 reads TGCGCCAGCAGCTCGGACAGGGTCATAGATACGCAGTATTTT. Protein: CASSSDRVIDTQYF.

V usage is TRBV5-1 and J usage is TRBJ1-4, with 10 bases fitting TRBD1. The V gene end was trimmed by 4 bases and the J gene end by 8 bases; junction bases not matched to a gene: 11. Germline V gene lookup returns CDR1 SGHRS and CDR2 YFSETQ. This CDR3 region has 16 residues. CDR3 nucleotide sequence: TGCGCCAGCAGCGGGGACAGGGGTGTCGTCAAAGAAAAACTGTTTTTT. Residues: CASSGDRGVVKEKLFF. The full variable domain, in which reference TRBV5-1 and TRBJ1-4 provide the parts outside the CDR3, is KAGVTQTPRYLIKTRGQQVTLSCSPISGHRSVSWYQQTPGQGLQFLFEYFSETQRNKGNFPGRFSGRQFSNSRSEMNVSTLELGDSALYLCASSGDRGVVKEKLFFGSGTQLSVL.

V usage is TRBV9 and J usage is TRBJ2-3, with 14 positions matching TRBD2. V lost 4 bases and J lost 3; bases outside the gene matches: 7. The CDR3 has 17 amino acids. Germline CDR1 is SGDLS and CDR2 is YYNGEE. For the CDR3, the DNA is TGTGCCAGCAGCATAGGGACTAGCGGGGGACCTACAGATACGCAGTATTTT. This gives the protein CASSIGTSGGPTDTQYF.